Detailed here is one T cell receptor beta chain. The target of this receptor is not known. Base qualities are not recorded, but no much larger clone differs from it by a single base. Patients with autoimmune disease history or receiving systemic immunosuppression were excluded from the trial. Peripheral blood for TCR sequencing was drawn from every dose cohort at baseline, at cycle 4 day 1 and at cycle 7 day 1. Samples came from an open-label, multicenter, first-in-human phase I dose-escalation trial of ivuxolimab. Adults with locally advanced or metastatic head and neck squamous cell, hepatocellular, melanoma or renal cell carcinoma were enrolled in the trial. Before TCR sequencing, CD4+ T cells and CD8+ T cells were sorted from peripheral blood as separate populations. Looking up the germline V gene (reference sequence) yields CDR1 LNHDA and CDR2 SQIVND. The V and J ends are trimmed by 3 bases and 1 base, leaving 10 bases between them. CDR3 length: 15 amino acids, cysteine to phenylalanine. The kept DNA is CDR3 alone, 45 bases in frame from the first base.

This entry comes from a study of OX40 agonist ivuxolimab in advanced cancers. In terms of the full investigation: Ivuxolimab was a fully human IgG2 agonistic monoclonal antibody targeting the costimulatory receptor OX40 (CD134). Intravenous ivuxolimab was administered to patients every 2 weeks at six dose levels: 0.01, 0.1, 0.3, 1.5, 3 and 10 mg/kg. Of the roughly 50 dose-escalation patients, hepatocellular carcinoma was present in roughly 19, melanoma in around 15, renal cell carcinoma in 9 and head and neck cancer in 9. A male proportion of around 80% and a mean age of approximately 60 years, ranging from roughly 20 to 80, were recorded for the dose-escalation cohort. Patients were allowed to have had prior anti-PD-1, anti-PD-L1 or anti-CTLA-4 therapy, and approximately 37% of the dose-escalation patients had been treated with checkpoint inhibitors. Three dose-escalation patients achieved partial responses, one with hepatocellular carcinoma and two with cutaneous melanoma. Peripheral TCRbeta sequencing was intended to test whether TCR sequence diversity was altered and clonal T-cell expansion was caused by ivuxolimab. The paper describes the monotherapy dose-escalation part (N ≈ 51 patients) of the phase I trial of ivuxolimab.

Overall study results and their limits: In the 0.1-3.0 mg/kg groups, partial responders had among the lowest normalized peripheral clonal expansion, particularly in CD8+ T cells. At doses of 0.1 to 3.0 mg/kg, clonal expansion of both CD4+ and CD8+ T cells in blood was seen between baseline and week 6. Antigen specificity was not determined for the clonally expanded peripheral T cells. After ivuxolimab, more expanded clones were found on average in CD8+ T cells than in CD4+ T cells. Low levels of normalized T-cell clonal expansion were also shown by some nonresponding patients.

For sequencing of the TCRbeta CDR3 region, genomic DNA was extracted from the sorted cells. TCRbeta CDR3 regions were sequenced using the immunoSEQ Assay. As stored in TCRdb, this immuneACCESS dataset retains in-frame rearrangements with V and J assigned. A fraction of the clones does not appear; measured against another copy, unresolved V genes explain less than half of the discrepancy, and the remainder lacks a known reason. This sample has around 80,000 clones in its table, and 90% to 95% of those were observed once. The ten largest make up about 2.3% of the sample. This specimen consisted of CD4+ or CD8+ T cells sorted from blood, obtained in a trial of the OX40 agonist ivuxolimab. This TCR was recovered from an adult with an advanced solid tumor such as melanoma, head and neck, liver or kidney cancer. Here the chain combines TRBV19 and TRBJ1-5, with no confident D gene call. The nucleotides are TGTGCCAGTAGTATCAACAAGGCAAGCAATCAGCCCCAGCATTTT. The translation is CASSINKASNQPQHF.